One and the same sample provided the 4 T cell receptor beta chains below, sequenced in a study of cytomegalovirus exposure and HLA in healthy donors. Vbeta (60) and Jbeta (13) primers were used in the PCR. The assay was immunoSEQ multiplex PCR, and TCRdb's table has in-frame clones only and misses some. The sample records 90,000 to 110,000 clones, under 85% being singletons. Sequencing was done on a sample of PBMCs. The receptor set was obtained from a man aged 25 to 45 in good health and CMV-seronegative.

The genes are TRBV19 and TRBJ2-1; the D is unclear. The CDR3 spans 13 residues. Germline values: CDR1 LNHDA, CDR2 SQIVND (reference sequence). V was pared by 4 bases and J by 4 bases, with 8 bases between. The CDR3 DNA sequence: TGTGCCAGTAGTAGCGGCGGTTACAATGAGCAGTTCTTC. Translated, it gives CASSSGGYNEQFF.

The chain uses TRBV7-9 and TRBJ1-6; unclear D gene. In germline, CDR1 is SEHNR, CDR2 FQNEAQ (reference sequence). This CDR3 is 12 amino acids long. V was shortened by 5 bases and J by 12 bases, with 11 bases between the two germline ends. CDR3 loop: CASSPDEGPLHF. In DNA, the CDR3 is TGTGCCAGCAGCCCCGATGAGGGACCCCTCCACTTT. Using reference TRBV7-9 and TRBJ1-6 for the parts outside the CDR3, the full variable domain is DTGVSQNPRHKITKRGQNVTFRCDPISEHNRLYWYRQTLGQGPEFLTYFQNEAQLEKSRLLSDRFSAERPKGSFSTLEIQRTEQGDSAMYLCASSPDEGPLHFGNGTRLTVT.

The chain combines TRBV19 with TRBJ1-5; D is possibly TRBD1 (5 bases). The germline V gene encodes CDR1 LNHDA and CDR2 SQIVND (reference sequence). V was pared by 3 bases and J by 0 bases, with 12 bases between. The CDR3 is made up of 16 amino acids. In DNA form, the CDR3 reads TGTGCCAGTAGTATGAGCCAGGGATATAGCAATCAGCCCCAGCATTTT. Its translation is CASSMSQGYSNQPQHF.

The gene calls are TRBV6-5 and TRBJ2-1, with 9 bases lining up with TRBD2. Trimming at V came to 0 bases and at J to 2 bases, leaving 2 bases not matched to a gene. Germline values: CDR1 MNHEY, CDR2 SVGAGI. This CDR3 has 16 amino acids. CDR3 protein: CASSYSIAGAYNEQFF. The CDR3 DNA reads as TGTGCCAGCAGTTACTCTATAGCGGGAGCCTACAATGAGCAGTTCTTC.